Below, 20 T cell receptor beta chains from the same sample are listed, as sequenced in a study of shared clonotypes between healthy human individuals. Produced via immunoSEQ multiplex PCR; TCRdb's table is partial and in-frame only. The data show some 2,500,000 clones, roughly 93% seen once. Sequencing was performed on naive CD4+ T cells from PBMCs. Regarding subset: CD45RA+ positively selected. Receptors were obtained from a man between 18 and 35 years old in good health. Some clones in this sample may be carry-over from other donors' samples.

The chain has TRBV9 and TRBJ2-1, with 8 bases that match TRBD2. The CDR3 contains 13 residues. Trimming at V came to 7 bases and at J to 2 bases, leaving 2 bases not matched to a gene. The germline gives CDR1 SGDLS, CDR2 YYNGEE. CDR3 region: CASAGGTYNEQFF. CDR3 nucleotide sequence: TGTGCCAGCGCGGGGGGAACCTACAATGAGCAGTTCTTC.

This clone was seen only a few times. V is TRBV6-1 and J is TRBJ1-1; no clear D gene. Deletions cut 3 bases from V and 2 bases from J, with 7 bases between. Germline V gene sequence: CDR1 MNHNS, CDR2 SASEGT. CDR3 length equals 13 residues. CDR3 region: CASSDTYNTEAFF. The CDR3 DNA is TGTGCCAGCAGTGACACCTACAACACTGAAGCTTTCTTT.

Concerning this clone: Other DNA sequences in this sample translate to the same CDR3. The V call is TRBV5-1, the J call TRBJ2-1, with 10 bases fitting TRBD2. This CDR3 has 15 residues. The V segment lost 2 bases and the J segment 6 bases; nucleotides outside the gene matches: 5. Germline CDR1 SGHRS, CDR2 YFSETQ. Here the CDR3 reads CASSFLAGEVNEQFF. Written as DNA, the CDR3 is TGCGCCAGCAGCTTTCTAGCGGGAGAGGTCAATGAGCAGTTCTTC.

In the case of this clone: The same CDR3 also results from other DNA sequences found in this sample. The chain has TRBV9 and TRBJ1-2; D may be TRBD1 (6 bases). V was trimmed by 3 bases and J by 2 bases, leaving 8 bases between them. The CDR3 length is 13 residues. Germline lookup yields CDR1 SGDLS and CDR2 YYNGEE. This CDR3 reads CASSARGNYGYTF. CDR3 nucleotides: TGTGCCAGCAGCGCGAGGGGGAACTATGGCTACACCTTC.

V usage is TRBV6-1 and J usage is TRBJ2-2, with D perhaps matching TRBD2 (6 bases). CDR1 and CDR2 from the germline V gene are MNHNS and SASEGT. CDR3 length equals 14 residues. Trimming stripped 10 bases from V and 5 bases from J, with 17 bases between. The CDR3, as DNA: TGTGCCACCACTGTTAGCGGTTGGACCGGGGAGCTGTTTTTT. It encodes CATTVSGWTGELFF.

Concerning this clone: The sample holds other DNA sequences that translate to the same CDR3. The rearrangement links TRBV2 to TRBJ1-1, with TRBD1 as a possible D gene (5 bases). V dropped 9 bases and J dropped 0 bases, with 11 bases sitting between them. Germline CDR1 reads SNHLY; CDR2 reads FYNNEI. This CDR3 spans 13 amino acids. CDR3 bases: TGTGCCAGTTTGGGGGGACTGAACACTGAAGCTTTCTTT. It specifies CASLGGLNTEAFF.

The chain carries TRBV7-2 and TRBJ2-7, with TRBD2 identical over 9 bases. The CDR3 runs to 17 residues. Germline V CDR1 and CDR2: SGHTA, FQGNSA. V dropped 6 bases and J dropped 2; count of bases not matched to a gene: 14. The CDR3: CASSFIPGLASAYEQYF. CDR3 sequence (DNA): TGTGCCAGCAGTTTTATCCCGGGACTAGCATCCGCCTACGAGCAGTACTTC.

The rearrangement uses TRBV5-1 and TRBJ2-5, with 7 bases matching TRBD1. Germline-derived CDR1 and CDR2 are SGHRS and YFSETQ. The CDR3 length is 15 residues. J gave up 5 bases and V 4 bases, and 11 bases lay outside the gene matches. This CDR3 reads CASSLDRVIEETQYF. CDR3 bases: TGCGCCAGCAGCCTAGACAGGGTAATTGAGGAGACCCAGTACTTC. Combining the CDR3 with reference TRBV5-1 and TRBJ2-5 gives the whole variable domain KAGVTQTPRYLIKTRGQQVTLSCSPISGHRSVSWYQQTPGQGLQFLFEYFSETQRNKGNFPGRFSGRQFSNSRSEMNVSTLELGDSALYLCASSLDRVIEETQYFGPGTRLLVL.

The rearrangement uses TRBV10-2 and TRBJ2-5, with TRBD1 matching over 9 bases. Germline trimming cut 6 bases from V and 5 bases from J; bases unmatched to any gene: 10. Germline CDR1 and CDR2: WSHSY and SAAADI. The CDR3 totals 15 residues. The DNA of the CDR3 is TGCGCCAGCAGAGAACCGGGACAGGGTCGGGAGACCCAGTACTTC. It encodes CASREPGQGRETQYF.

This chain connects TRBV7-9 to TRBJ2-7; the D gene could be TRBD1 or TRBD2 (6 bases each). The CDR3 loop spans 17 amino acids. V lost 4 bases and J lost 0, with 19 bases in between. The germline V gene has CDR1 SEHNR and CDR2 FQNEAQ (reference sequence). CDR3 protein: CASSSWGAGDISYEQYF. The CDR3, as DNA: TGTGCCAGCAGCTCCTGGGGGGCCGGCGACATCTCCTACGAGCAGTACTTC.

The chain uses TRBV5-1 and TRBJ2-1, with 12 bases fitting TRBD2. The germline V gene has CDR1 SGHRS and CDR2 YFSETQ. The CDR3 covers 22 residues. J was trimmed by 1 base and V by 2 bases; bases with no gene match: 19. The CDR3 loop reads CASSFSHMTGLAGRKSYNEQFF. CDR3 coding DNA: TGCGCCAGCAGCTTTTCCCACATGACGGGACTAGCGGGTAGAAAGTCCTACAATGAGCAGTTCTTC.

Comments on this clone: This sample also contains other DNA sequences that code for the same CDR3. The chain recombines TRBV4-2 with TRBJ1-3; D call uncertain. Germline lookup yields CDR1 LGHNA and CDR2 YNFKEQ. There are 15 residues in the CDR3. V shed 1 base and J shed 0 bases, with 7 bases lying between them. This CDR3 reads CASSQGRSSGNTIYF. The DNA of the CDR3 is TGTGCCAGCAGCCAAGGCAGGAGCTCTGGAAACACCATATATTTT.

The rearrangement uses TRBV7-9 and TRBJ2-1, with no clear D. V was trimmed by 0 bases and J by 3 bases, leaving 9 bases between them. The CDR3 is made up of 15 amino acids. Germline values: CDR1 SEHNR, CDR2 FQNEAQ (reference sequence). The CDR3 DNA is TGTGCCAGCAGCTTAGCAAGACTTTACTACAATGAGCAGTTCTTC. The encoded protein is CASSLARLYYNEQFF. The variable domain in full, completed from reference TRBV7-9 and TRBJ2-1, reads DTGVSQNPRHKITKRGQNVTFRCDPISEHNRLYWYRQTLGQGPEFLTYFQNEAQLEKSRLLSDRFSAERPKGSFSTLEIQRTEQGDSAMYLCASSLARLYYNEQFFGPGTRLTVL.

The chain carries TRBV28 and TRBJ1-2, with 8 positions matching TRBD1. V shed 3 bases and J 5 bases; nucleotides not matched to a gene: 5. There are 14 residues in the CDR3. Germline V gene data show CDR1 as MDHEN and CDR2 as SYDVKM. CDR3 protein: CASSFAQGVYGYTF. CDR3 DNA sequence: TGTGCCAGCAGTTTCGCACAGGGGGTTTATGGCTACACCTTC.

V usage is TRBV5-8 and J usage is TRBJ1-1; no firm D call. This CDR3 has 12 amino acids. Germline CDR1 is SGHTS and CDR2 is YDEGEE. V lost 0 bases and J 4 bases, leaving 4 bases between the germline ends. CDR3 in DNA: TGTGCCAGCAGCTTGGTTAGCACTGAAGCTTTCTTT. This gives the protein CASSLVSTEAFF. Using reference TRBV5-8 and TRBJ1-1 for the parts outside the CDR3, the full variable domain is EAGVTQSPTHLIKTRGQQATLRCSPISGHTSVYWYQQALGLGLQFLLWYDEGEERNRGNFPPRFSGRQFPNYSSELNVNALELEDSALYLCASSLVSTEAFFGQGTRLTVV.

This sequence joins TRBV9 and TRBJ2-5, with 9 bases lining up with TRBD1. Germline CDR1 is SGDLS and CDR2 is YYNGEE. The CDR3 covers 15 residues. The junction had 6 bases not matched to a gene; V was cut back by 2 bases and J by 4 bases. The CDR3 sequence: CASSVMTGGGETQYF. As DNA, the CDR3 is TGTGCCAGCAGCGTCATGACAGGGGGAGGAGAGACCCAGTACTTC.

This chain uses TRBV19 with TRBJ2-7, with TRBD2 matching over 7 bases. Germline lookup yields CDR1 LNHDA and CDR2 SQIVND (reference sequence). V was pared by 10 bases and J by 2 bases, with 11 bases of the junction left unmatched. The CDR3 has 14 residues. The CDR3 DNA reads TGTGCCACCAAACCCCACAGCGGGACCTACGAGCAGTACTTC. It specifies CATKPHSGTYEQYF.

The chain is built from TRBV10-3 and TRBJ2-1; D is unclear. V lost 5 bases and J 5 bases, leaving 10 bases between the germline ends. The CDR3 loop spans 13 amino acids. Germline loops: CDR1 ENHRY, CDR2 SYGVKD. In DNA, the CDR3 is TGTGCCATCAGTCAAAGGGTCGACAATGAGCAGTTCTTC. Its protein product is CAISQRVDNEQFF.

The CDR3 loop reads CASSPPNMQGDSGNTIYF. The DNA of the CDR3 is TGTGCCAGCTCACCACCGAACATGCAGGGTGATTCTGGAAACACCATATATTTT. The J gene is TRBJ1-3, the V gene TRBV18; tentatively, D is TRBD1 (5 bases). In germline, CDR1 is KGHSH, CDR2 LQKENI. The CDR3 runs 18 residues. V was clipped by 0 bases and J by 1 base, with 16 bases between them.

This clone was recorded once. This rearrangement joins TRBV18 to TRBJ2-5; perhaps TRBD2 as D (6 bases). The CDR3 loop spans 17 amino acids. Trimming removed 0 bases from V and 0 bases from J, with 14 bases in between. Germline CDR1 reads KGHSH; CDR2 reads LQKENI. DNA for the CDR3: TGTGCCAGCTCACCACCGGCGGGGAAGAACCACCAAGAGACCCAGTACTTC. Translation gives CASSPPAGKNHQETQYF.